This T cell receptor beta chain was observed in a study of Ad26.COV2.S vaccination and SARS-CoV-2 variants. Stated treatment: roughly 19 received Ad26.COV2.S at low or high dose, single or two shots; roughly 5 received placebo; per-sample allocation not given. Samples came from day 63 after the first vaccine or placebo injection. At a Boston site, the person donating was an adult of 18-55 years. An Ad26 vector expressing Wuhan-strain SARS-CoV-2 spike constituted the vaccine. As concerns this clone: As yet, its antigen is unknown.

Unmatched junction bases numbered 10, after V lost 1 base and J lost 5 bases. CDR3 size: 16 residues. Germline assignment: CDR1 MNHNS and CDR2 SASEGT. Study results and caveats: People given the vaccine had a wider spike-specific TCR breadth than placebo recipients did. Responses of T cells in total may have been underestimated by the TCR breadth and depth analyses.

Produced via immunoSEQ multiplex PCR; TCRdb's table is partial and in-frame only. This sample has hundreds of thousands of clones, with 89% found just once. The sample here was peripheral blood, taken in a trial of Ad26.COV2.S vaccine versus placebo. The clonotype comes from a person between 18 and 65 years old who received the Ad26.COV2.S COVID-19 vaccine or a placebo. The J gene is TRBJ2-5, the V gene TRBV6-1, with 7 bases identical to TRBD2. The chain's CDR3 is CASSEVGGSVGETQYF. Here the CDR3 DNA reads TGTGCCAGCAGTGAAGTTGGCGGGAGTGTGGGTGAGACCCAGTACTTC.